These T cell receptor beta chains were read from a single sample in a study of T cells expressing NK-cell markers. After re-calling the 5' RACE reads, TCRdb lists one entry per CDR3 protein, DNA absent. The table lists around 260,000 distinct CDR3 sequences. What was sequenced was blood T cells: a sorted CD56 or NKG2C T cell subset, CD4+ or CD8+ T cells, or bulk PBMC T cells (not recorded which). Receptor source: a woman aged 18 to 75 in good health. Both conserved end residues are part of each CDR3.

j_gene	v_gene	CDR3aa
TRBJ2-5	TRBV6-2/TRBV6-3	CASRDDRGLSLLETQYF
TRBJ2-7	TRBV20-1	CSARWRGSYEQYF
TRBJ2-3	TRBV3-1	CASSPIHRGRADTQYF
TRBJ2-2	TRBV9	CASSVGDGGRAGTGELFF
TRBJ2-4	TRBV6-1	CASSLEAGGTKNIQYF
TRBJ2-5	TRBV28	CASSFPPGRNSDGDRETQYF
TRBJ2-3	TRBV7-2	CASSLRRPITDF
TRBJ2-5	TRBV20-1	CSANLQGRETQYF
TRBJ2-2	TRBV29-1	CSVLRGPNTGELFF
TRBJ1-4	TRBV12-3/TRBV12-4	CASSPPPVRKLFF
TRBJ2-7	TRBV29-1	CSVDTGTGVSYEQYF
TRBJ2-2	TRBV30	CAWSKTHTGELFF
TRBJ2-1	TRBV15	CATSRDPGLGRGEQFF
TRBJ2-7	TRBV6-5	CASSSLGLAAYEQYF